This T cell receptor beta chain came from a study of OX40 agonist ivuxolimab in advanced cancers. This table comes from immunoSEQ multiplex PCR, and its TCRdb copy is limited to in-frame clones, with some not included. The sample gives 96,000 or so clones, 90% of which show up once; roughly 1.6% is in the top ten. CDR3 size: 12 residues. Prior autoimmune disease or systemic immunosuppression barred patients. This sequence joins TRBV21-1 and TRBJ1-1. TRBV21-1 is annotated as a pseudogene. The source was CD4+ or CD8+ T cells sorted from blood, collected in a trial of the OX40 agonist ivuxolimab. The receptor was derived from an adult with an advanced solid tumor such as melanoma, head and neck, liver or kidney cancer. CDR3 loop: CANLGKNTEAFF. For the CDR3, the DNA is TGTGCCAACTTAGGGAAGAACACTGAAGCTTTCTTT.